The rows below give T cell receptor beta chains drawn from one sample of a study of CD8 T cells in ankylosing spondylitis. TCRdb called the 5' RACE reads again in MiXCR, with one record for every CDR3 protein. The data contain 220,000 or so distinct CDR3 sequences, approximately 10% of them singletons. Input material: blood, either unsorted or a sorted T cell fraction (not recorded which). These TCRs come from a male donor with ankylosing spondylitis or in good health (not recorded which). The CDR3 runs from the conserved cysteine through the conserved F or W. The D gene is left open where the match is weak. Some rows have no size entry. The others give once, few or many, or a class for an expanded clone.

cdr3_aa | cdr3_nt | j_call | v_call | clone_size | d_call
CSARVALSIRDTQYF | TGCAGTGCTAGAGTGGCACTTTCTATTAGGGATACGCAGTATTTT | TRBJ2-3 | TRBV20-1 | - | -
CASSVAMGQGQETQYF | TGTGCCAGCAGCGTAGCTATGGGACAGGGACAAGAGACCCAGTACTTC | TRBJ2-5 | TRBV9 | many | TRBD1
CSVAGGREQYF | TGCAGCGTTGCCGGGGGCCGAGAGCAGTACTTC | TRBJ2-7 | TRBV29-1 | many | -
CSVEVPFSSGNTIYF | TGCAGCGTTGAAGTTCCGTTCTCCTCTGGAAACACCATATATTTT | TRBJ1-3 | TRBV29-1 | - | -
CSARGEETQYF | TGCAGTGCCAGGGGTGAGGAGACCCAGTACTTC | TRBJ2-5 | TRBV20-1 | - | -
CASSLFLGRSTEAFF | TGTGCCAGCAGCTTATTCCTCGGGAGGAGCACTGAAGCTTTCTTT | TRBJ1-1 | TRBV7-2 | many | -
CASSSGQSHSPLHF | TGTGCCAGCAGCTCGGGACAGTCCCATTCACCCCTCCACTTT | TRBJ1-6 | TRBV7-3 | many | TRBD1
CSATDGGNTEAFF | TGCAGTGCAACGGACGGGGGTAACACTGAAGCTTTCTTT | TRBJ1-1 | TRBV20-1 | many | -
CSPRGGLFNEQFF | TGCAGCCCCCGTGGAGGCCTCTTCAATGAGCAGTTCTTC | TRBJ2-1 | TRBV20-1 | many | -
CSVGRGSAYEQYF | TGCAGCGTTGGAAGGGGTAGTGCCTACGAGCAGTACTTC | TRBJ2-7 | TRBV29-1 | - | -
CASSLAVAGEYEQYF | TGCGCCAGCAGCTTGGCCGTGGCGGGGGAGTACGAGCAGTACTTC | TRBJ2-7 | TRBV5-1 | many | TRBD2
CASSLTQRETQYF | TGCGCCAGCAGCTTGACTCAGAGGGAGACCCAGTACTTC | TRBJ2-5 | TRBV5-1 | many | -
CASSVGWSTDTQYF | TGTGCCAGCAGCGTAGGATGGAGCACAGATACGCAGTATTTT | TRBJ2-3 | TRBV9 | many | -
CASSPQDNYNEQFF | TGTGCCAGCAGCCCTCAGGACAATTACAATGAGCAGTTCTTC | TRBJ2-1 | TRBV7-2 | many | -
CASSHRTGTGKFEQYF | TGTGCCAGCAGCCATAGAACCGGGACAGGGAAGTTCGAGCAGTACTTC | TRBJ2-7 | TRBV14 | many | TRBD1
CASSPPPDNQPQHF | TGTGCCAGTAGTCCGCCCCCGGACAATCAGCCCCAGCATTTT | TRBJ1-5 | TRBV19 | many | -
CASKYRETQYF | TGTGCCAGCAAGTATCGGGAGACCCAGTACTTC | TRBJ2-5 | TRBV12-3/TRBV12-4 | many | -
CASRGAGQGVNEQYF | TGTGCCAGCAGGGGGGCTGGACAGGGGGTCAACGAGCAGTACTTC | TRBJ2-7 | TRBV25-1 | few | TRBD1
CASRIYQETQYF | TGTGCCAGTCGGATCTACCAAGAGACCCAGTACTTC | TRBJ2-5 | TRBV6-6 | - | -
CASSSVGLFTDTQYF | TGTGCCAGCAGTTCCGTCGGACTATTCACAGATACGCAGTATTTT | TRBJ2-3 | TRBV12-3/TRBV12-4 | many | -
CASSLLQGGEQFF | TGCGCCAGCAGCTTATTACAGGGCGGTGAGCAGTTCTTC | TRBJ2-1 | TRBV5-1 | many | -
CASSQDRTSLETQYF | TGCGCCAGCAGCCAAGATCGGACTAGCTTGGAGACCCAGTACTTC | TRBJ2-5 | TRBV4-1 | many | TRBD2
CASSLQSGAAYNEQFF | TGCGCCAGCAGCTTGCAGTCGGGAGCTGCCTACAATGAGCAGTTCTTC | TRBJ2-1 | TRBV5-1 | few | -
CSADRLAGGLRGDEQYF | TGCAGTGCTGACAGACTAGCGGGGGGCCTTCGCGGCGACGAGCAGTACTTC | TRBJ2-7 | TRBV20-1 | few | TRBD2
CASSLGTSNTGELFF | TGTGCCAGCAGTTTGGGGACCTCGAACACCGGGGAGCTGTTTTTT | TRBJ2-2 | TRBV12-3/TRBV12-4 | many | -
CSARDWGTDRASEAFF | TGCAGTGCTAGAGATTGGGGAACGGACAGGGCCAGTGAAGCTTTCTTT | TRBJ1-1 | TRBV20-1 | - | TRBD1
CASTLRSGANYGYTF | TGTGCCAGCACCCTTAGGTCGGGGGCTAACTATGGCTACACCTTC | TRBJ1-2 | TRBV12-3/TRBV12-4 | many | -
CASRKGGLGEKLFF | TGTGCCAGCAGGAAAGGGGGTCTTGGGGAAAAACTGTTTTTT | TRBJ1-4 | TRBV7-8 | many | -
CASSITGLNTDTQYF | TGTGCCAGCTCCATCACGGGACTAAACACAGATACGCAGTATTTT | TRBJ2-3 | TRBV27 | many | TRBD2
CASSRGGSVKNIQYF | TGTGCCAGCAGTAGAGGGGGGTCCGTCAAAAACATTCAGTACTTC | TRBJ2-4 | TRBV11-2 | - | -
CASSLGQRGTGELFF | TGCGCCAGCAGCTTGGGCCAGCGGGGGACCGGGGAGCTGTTTTTT | TRBJ2-2 | TRBV5-1 | many | TRBD2
CASSAGLAARGEQYF | TGTGCCAGCAGCGCCGGACTAGCGGCCCGTGGCGAGCAGTACTTC | TRBJ2-7 | TRBV3-1 | - | TRBD2
CASIRGLAGGLNEQFF | TGTGCCAGCATCAGGGGACTAGCGGGGGGATTAAATGAGCAGTTCTTC | TRBJ2-1 | TRBV3-1 | few | TRBD2
CASSTEGAVLHGYTF | TGTGCCAGTAGTACTGAGGGGGCCGTCCTCCATGGCTACACCTTC | TRBJ1-2 | TRBV19 | many | TRBD1
CASSLAGGAGANVLTF | TGCGCCAGCAGCTTGGCAGGGGGCGCTGGGGCCAACGTCCTGACTTTC | TRBJ2-6 | TRBV5-1 | few | TRBD1
CSAYDRGVETQYF | TGCAGTGCATACGACAGGGGAGTGGAGACCCAGTACTTC | TRBJ2-5 | TRBV20-1 | - | TRBD1
CATSVRGEGEQFF | TGTGCCACCAGCGTCCGAGGGGAGGGTGAGCAGTTCTTC | TRBJ2-1 | TRBV15 | - | TRBD2
CSVEAMVSNTGELFF | TGCAGCGTTGAAGCTATGGTTTCGAACACCGGGGAGCTGTTTTTT | TRBJ2-2 | TRBV29-1 | many | -
CASSLLPRTGQNTEAFF | TGTGCCAGCAGCTTACTGCCCCGGACGGGCCAGAACACTGAAGCTTTCTTT | TRBJ1-1 | TRBV7-8 | - | -
CASSYPGTGVSPLHF | TGTGCCAGCAGTTACCCCGGGACAGGGGTCTCACCCCTCCACTTT | TRBJ1-6 | TRBV6-5 | - | TRBD1
CASSATLNTEAFF | TGTGCCAGCAGCGCGACCTTGAACACTGAAGCTTTCTTT | TRBJ1-1 | TRBV9 | many | -
CASIRDSRNTIYF | TGTGCCAGCATCAGGGACAGCAGAAACACCATATATTTT | TRBJ1-3 | TRBV2 | - | TRBD1
CASSSAASGAYEQYF | TGTGCCAGCAGCTCGGCGGCTAGCGGGGCCTACGAGCAGTACTTC | TRBJ2-7 | TRBV7-2 | many | TRBD2
CASSFRRGEHREKLFF | TGTGCCAGCAGCTTTCGTCGGGGCGAGCATCGTGAAAAACTGTTTTTT | TRBJ1-4 | TRBV7-6 | - | -
CASSWRGVRNQPQHF | TGTGCCAGCAGCTGGCGCGGTGTCCGCAATCAGCCCCAGCATTTT | TRBJ1-5 | TRBV5-6 | many | -
CASSLGEAYEQYF | TGCGCCAGCAGCTTGGGGGAAGCCTACGAGCAGTACTTC | TRBJ2-7 | TRBV5-1 | - | -
CASRRGDYNSPLHF | TGTGCCAGCAGGAGGGGCGACTATAATTCACCCCTCCACTTT | TRBJ1-6 | TRBV27 | - | -
CASSLEFGQETQYF | TGCGCCAGCAGCTTGGAATTCGGCCAAGAGACCCAGTACTTC | TRBJ2-5 | TRBV5-1 | once | -
CASSLNGLWEETQYF | TGCGCCAGCAGCTTGAATGGGTTGTGGGAAGAGACCCAGTACTTC | TRBJ2-5 | TRBV5-1 | - | -
CASGQNNQPQHF | TGTGCCAGCGGACAGAACAATCAGCCCCAGCATTTT | TRBJ1-5 | TRBV2 | - | -
CATSSGASSTDTQYF | TGCGCCACATCGAGCGGGGCTTCTAGCACAGATACGCAGTATTTT | TRBJ2-3 | TRBV5-1 | few | TRBD2
CASSLGLVDQPQHF | TGTGCCAGCAGCTTGGGGTTAGTCGATCAGCCCCAGCATTTT | TRBJ1-5 | TRBV5-6 | many | -
CATTPGTGSNTEAFF | TGTGCCACAACCCCCGGGACAGGGTCGAACACTGAAGCTTTCTTT | TRBJ1-1 | TRBV10-3 | many | TRBD1
CASRTEYNSPLHF | TGTGCCAGCAGGACAGAATATAATTCACCCCTCCACTTT | TRBJ1-6 | TRBV25-1 | many | -